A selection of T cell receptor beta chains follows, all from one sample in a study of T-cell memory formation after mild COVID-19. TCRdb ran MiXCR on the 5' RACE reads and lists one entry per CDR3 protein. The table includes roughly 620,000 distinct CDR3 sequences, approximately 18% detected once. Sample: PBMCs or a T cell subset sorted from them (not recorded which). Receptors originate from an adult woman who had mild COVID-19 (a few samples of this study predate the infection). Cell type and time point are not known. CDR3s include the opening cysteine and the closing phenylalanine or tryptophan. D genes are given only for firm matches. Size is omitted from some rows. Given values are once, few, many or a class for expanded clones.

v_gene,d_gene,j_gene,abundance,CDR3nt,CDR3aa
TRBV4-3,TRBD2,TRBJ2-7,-,TGCGCCAGCAGCCAGGATCTACCTCTGGGGCGAGCGGGAGGACTAAGTTACGAGCAGTACTTC,CASSQDLPLGRAGGLSYEQYF
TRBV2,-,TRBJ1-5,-,TGTGCCGGCAACAGGGAGAGAAATCAGCCCCAGCATTTT,CAGNRERNQPQHF
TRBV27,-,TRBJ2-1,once,TGTGCCAGCAGTCCGTCCCAGGGGGGCGTTAGGTTCTTC,CASSPSQGGVRFF
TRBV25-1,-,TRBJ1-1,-,TGTGCCAGCAGTGAAAGGAAGGGCACTGAAGCTTTCTTT,CASSERKGTEAFF
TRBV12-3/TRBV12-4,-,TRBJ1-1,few,TGTGCCAGCAGTGGGGTCGTTAACACTGAAGCTTTCTTT,CASSGVVNTEAFF
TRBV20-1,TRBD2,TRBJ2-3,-,TGCAGTGCTAGGGGGACTAGCGGTCACACAGATACGCAGTATTTT,CSARGTSGHTDTQYF
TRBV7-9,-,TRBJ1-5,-,TGTGCCAGCAGCTTGGACAGCGAACTAAATCAGCCCCAGCATTTT,CASSLDSELNQPQHF
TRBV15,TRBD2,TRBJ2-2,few,TGTGCCACCAGCAGAGGGACTAGCGGAGCCGGGGAGCTGTTTTTT,CATSRGTSGAGELFF
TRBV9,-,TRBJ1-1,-,TGTGCCAGCAGCGTAGAGGGCAGGCTTCGCGACACTGAAGCTTTCTTT,CASSVEGRLRDTEAFF
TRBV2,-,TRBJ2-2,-,TGTGCCAGCAGGAAGGGGGGCCTCTGGACCGGGGAGCTGTTTTTT,CASRKGGLWTGELFF
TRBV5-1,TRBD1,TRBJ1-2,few,TGCGCCAGCAGCTTTCCCGCAACGGGACAGGGAAAGTATGGCTACACCTTC,CASSFPATGQGKYGYTF
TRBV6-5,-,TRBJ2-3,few,TGTGCCAGCACCCAAGGGGGGGTATGGGATACGCAGTATTTT,CASTQGGVWDTQYF
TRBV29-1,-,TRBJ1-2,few,TGCAGCGTTGAAGGGGGAAAGTACCTTAACTATGGCTACACCTTC,CSVEGGKYLNYGYTF
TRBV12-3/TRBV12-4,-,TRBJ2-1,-,TGTGCCGAATCTAACACCCACTATATCCACCACAATGAGCAGTTCTTC,CAESNTHYIHHNEQFF
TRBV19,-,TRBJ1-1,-,TGTGCCAGTAGATGGGGAGGGGTCCTGAACACTGAAGCTTTCTTT,CASRWGGVLNTEAFF
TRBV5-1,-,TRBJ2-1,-,TGCGCCAGCAGCCCCGGGGGCGGGATGTACAATGAGCAGTTCTTC,CASSPGGGMYNEQFF
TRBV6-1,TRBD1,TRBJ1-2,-,TGTGCCAGCAGTGAGACAGGGCAGCTCGGCTACACCTTC,CASSETGQLGYTF
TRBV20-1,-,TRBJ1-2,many,TGCAGTGCTAGCGGAGCTAACTATGGCTACACCTTC,CSASGANYGYTF
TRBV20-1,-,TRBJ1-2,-,TGCAGTGCTAGAGAAAGTGAGTGGAATCCAGCTAACTATGGCTACACCTTC,CSARESEWNPANYGYTF
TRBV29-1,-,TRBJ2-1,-,TGCAGCGTTGGCGTCAGCTCCTACAATGAGCAGTTCTTC,CSVGVSSYNEQFF
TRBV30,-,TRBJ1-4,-,TGTGCCTGGAACCAAGGGTTCGCTAATGAAAAACTGTTTTTT,CAWNQGFANEKLFF
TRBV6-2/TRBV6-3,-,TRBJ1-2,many,TGTGCCAGCAGTTTCTCGGACAGCGCCCCTAACTATGGCTACACCTTC,CASSFSDSAPNYGYTF
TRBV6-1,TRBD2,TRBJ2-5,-,TGTGCCAGCAAAGCGGGGGGGCGCGGGGAGACCCAGTACTTC,CASKAGGRGETQYF
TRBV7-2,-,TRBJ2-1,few,TGTGCCCTATGGCTGGCTAGAGGGGGTTTTGATCAAGTCTTC,CALWLARGGFDQVF
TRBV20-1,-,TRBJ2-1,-,TGCAGTGCTAGAGATCCTGGGGGAGATTACAATGAGCAGTTCTTC,CSARDPGGDYNEQFF
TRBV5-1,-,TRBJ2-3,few,TGCGCCAGCAGCTCCTTAGGGGAACAGGCTAATACGCAGTATTTT,CASSSLGEQANTQYF
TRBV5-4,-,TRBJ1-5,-,TGTGCCAGCAGCTTGCCCGGGTCCAATCAGCCCCAGCATTTT,CASSLPGSNQPQHF
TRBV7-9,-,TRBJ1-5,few,TGTGCCAGCAGCTTTGGGGGGCCCCAGCATTTT,CASSFGGPQHF
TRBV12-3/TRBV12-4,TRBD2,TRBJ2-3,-,TGTGCCAGCAGTCCTATAAGACTAGCGGGGATCACAGATACGCAGTATTTT,CASSPIRLAGITDTQYF
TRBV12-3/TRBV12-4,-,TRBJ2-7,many,TGTGCCAGCAGCCGAAACTACGAGCAGTACTTC,CASSRNYEQYF
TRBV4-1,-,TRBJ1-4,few,TGCGCCAGCAGCCAAGGTGGGGTACGGGGCAATGAAAAACTGTTTTTT,CASSQGGVRGNEKLFF
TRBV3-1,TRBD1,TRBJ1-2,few,TGTGCCAGCAGCCCAACGGGACAGGGCGGTGGCTACACCTTC,CASSPTGQGGGYTF
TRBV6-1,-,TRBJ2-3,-,TGTGCCAGCAGGGAGTCGGGGGGCCGGGGCACAGATACGCAGTATTTT,CASRESGGRGTDTQYF
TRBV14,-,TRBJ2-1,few,TGTGCCAGCAGCCAAGAAGGGGCGGGCGTGAGGTTCGTCGCCTACAATGAGCAGTTCTTC,CASSQEGAGVRFVAYNEQFF
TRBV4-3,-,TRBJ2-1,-,TGCGCCAGCAGCCTCTGGACTACCAACAATGAGCAGTTCTTC,CASSLWTTNNEQFF
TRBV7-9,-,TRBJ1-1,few,TGTGCCAGCAGCTCTACCGACAGCAACCTAGAAGCTTTCTTT,CASSSTDSNLEAFF
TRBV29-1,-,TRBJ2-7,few,TGCAGCGTTGGAGGGGGATCCGACGAGCAGTACTTC,CSVGGGSDEQYF
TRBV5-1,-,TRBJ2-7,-,TGCGCCAGCAGCTTGGGGGGAACAAACTCCTACGAGCAGTACTTC,CASSLGGTNSYEQYF
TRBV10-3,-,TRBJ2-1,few,TGTGCCATCAGTGCCGACAATGAGCAGTTCTTC,CAISADNEQFF
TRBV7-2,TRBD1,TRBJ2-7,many,TGTGCCAGCAGAAGGGGGACAGACTCCTACGAGCAGTACTTC,CASRRGTDSYEQYF